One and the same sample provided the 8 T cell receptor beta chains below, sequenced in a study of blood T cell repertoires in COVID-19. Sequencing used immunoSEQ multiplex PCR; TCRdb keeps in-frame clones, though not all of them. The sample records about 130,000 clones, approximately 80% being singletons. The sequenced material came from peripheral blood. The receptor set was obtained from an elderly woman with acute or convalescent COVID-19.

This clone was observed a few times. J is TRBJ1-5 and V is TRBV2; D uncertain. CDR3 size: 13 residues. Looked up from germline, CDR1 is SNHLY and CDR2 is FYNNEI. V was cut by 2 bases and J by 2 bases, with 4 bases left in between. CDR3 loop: CASSEIGNQPQHF. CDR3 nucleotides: TGTGCCAGCAGTGAAATAGGCAATCAGCCCCAGCATTTT. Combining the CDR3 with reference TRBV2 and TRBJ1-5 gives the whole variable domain EPEVTQTPSHQVTQMGQEVILRCVPISNHLYFYWYRQILGQKVEFLVSFYNNEISEKSEIFDDQFSVERPDGSNFTLKIRSTKLEDSAMYFCASSEIGNQPQHFGDGTRLSIL.

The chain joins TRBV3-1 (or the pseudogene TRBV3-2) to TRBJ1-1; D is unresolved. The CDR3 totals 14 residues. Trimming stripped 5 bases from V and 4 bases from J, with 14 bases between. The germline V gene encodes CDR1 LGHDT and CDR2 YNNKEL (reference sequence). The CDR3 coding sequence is TGTGCCAGCAGCGGTGGACTCGGAGGCACTGAAGCTTTCTTT. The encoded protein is CASSGGLGGTEAFF.

CDR3 loop: CAAKRGPGGYTF. The CDR3 DNA follows: TGTGCCGCAAAGAGGGGGCCGGGTGGCTACACCTTC. The V gene is TRBV30, the J gene TRBJ1-2; TRBD1 agrees at 7 bases. V dropped 8 bases and J dropped 7; count of bases not matched to a gene: 10. This CDR3 contains 12 residues. The germline V gene has CDR1 GTSNPN and CDR2 SVGIG (reference sequence).

CDR3 sequence reads: CASSLVWLAGGNTNEQFF. Written as DNA, the CDR3 is TGTGCCAGCAGCTTAGTCTGGCTAGCGGGGGGGAATACAAATGAGCAGTTCTTC. This chain joins TRBV7-8 and TRBJ2-1; TRBD2 agrees at 12 bases. The CDR3 sequence is 18 residues long. Germline CDR1 and CDR2: SGHVS and FQNEAQ. V shed 1 base, J shed 7 bases, and the junction held 11 bases outside the gene matches.

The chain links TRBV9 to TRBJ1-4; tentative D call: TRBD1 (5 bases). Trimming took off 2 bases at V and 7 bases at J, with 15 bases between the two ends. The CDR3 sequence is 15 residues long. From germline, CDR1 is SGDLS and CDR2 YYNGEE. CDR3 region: CASSVRQGRVEKLFF. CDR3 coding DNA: TGTGCCAGCAGCGTGAGGCAGGGCCGAGTTGAAAAACTGTTTTTT.

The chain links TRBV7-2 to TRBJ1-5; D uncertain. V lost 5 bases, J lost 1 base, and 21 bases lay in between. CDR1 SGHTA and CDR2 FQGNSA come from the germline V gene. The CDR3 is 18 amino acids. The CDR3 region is CASSPRHLVALSNQPQHF. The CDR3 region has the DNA TGTGCCAGCAGCCCCCGCCACCTAGTAGCCTTGAGCAATCAGCCCCAGCATTTT.

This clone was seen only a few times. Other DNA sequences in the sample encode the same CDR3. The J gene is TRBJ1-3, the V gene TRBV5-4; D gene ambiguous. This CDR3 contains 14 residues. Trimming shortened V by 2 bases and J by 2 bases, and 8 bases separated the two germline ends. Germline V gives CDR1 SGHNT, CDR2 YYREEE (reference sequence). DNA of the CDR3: TGTGCCAGCAGCTTAGGAGGCGCTGGAAACACCATATATTTT. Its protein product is CASSLGGAGNTIYF.

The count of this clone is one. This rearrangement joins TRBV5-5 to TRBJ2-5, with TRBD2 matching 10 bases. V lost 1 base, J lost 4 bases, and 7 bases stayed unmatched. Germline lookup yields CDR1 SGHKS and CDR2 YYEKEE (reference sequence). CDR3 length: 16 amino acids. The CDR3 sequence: CASSLSRLAGVETQYF. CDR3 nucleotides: TGTGCCAGCAGCTTGAGTCGCCTAGCGGGGGTAGAGACCCAGTACTTC.